The present entry profiles one TCR beta chain with its context. Its target is not known. CDR1 MNHNY and CDR2 SVGAGI come from the germline V gene (reference sequence). V shed 2 bases and J shed 5 bases, with 11 bases lying between them. The CDR3 totals 14 residues. The data were taken from a study of shared clonotypes between healthy human individuals. About the study: Donors, aged 18 to 49, were a couple of women and three men. Study results and caveats: Though the depth was large, rarefaction showed that sorted-subset sequencing was incomplete.

Several immunoSEQ plates received, in even portions, the genomic DNA of each subset. This table comes from immunoSEQ multiplex PCR, and its TCRdb copy is limited to in-frame clones, with some not included. This table holds approximately 1,000,000 clones, around 77% found once. The specimen sequenced was memory CD4+ T cells from PBMCs. Indicated subset: CD45RA-negative fraction. The TCR comes from a man between 18 and 35 years old in good health. Some clones in this sample may be carry-over from other donors' samples. The V gene is TRBV6-6, the J gene TRBJ2-3; possibly TRBD2 for D (6 bases). CDR3 nucleotides: TGTGCCAGCAGTTACGGGGGAGGAAAAGATACGCAGTATTTT. Amino acids: CASSYGGGKDTQYF.